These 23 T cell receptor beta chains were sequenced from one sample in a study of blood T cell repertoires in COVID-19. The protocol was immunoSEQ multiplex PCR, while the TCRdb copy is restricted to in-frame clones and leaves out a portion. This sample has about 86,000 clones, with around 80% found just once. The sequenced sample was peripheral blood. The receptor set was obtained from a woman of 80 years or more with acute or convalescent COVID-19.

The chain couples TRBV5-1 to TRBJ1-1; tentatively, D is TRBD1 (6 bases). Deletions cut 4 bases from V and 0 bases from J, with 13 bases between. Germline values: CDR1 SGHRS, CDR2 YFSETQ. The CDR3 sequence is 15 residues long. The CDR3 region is CASSTVQGLNTEAFF. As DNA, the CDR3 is TGCGCCAGCAGCACGGTACAGGGCCTGAACACTGAAGCTTTCTTT.

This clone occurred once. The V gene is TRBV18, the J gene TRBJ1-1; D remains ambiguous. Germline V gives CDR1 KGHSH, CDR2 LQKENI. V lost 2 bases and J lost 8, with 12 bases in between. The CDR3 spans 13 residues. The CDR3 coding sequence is TGTGCCAGCTCACCAAAGACTGAGTCGGAAGCTTTCTTT. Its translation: CASSPKTESEAFF. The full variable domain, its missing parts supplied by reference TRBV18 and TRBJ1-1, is NAGVMQNPRHLVRRRGQEARLRCSPMKGHSHVYWYRQLPEEGLKFMVYLQKENIIDESGMPKERFSAEFPKEGPSILRIQQVVRGDSAAYFCASSPKTESEAFFGQGTRLTVV.

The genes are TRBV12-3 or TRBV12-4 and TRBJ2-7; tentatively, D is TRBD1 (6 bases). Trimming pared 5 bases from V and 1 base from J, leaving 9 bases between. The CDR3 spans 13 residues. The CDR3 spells CASSQGRSYEQYF. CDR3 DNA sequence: TGTGCCAGCAGTCAGGGGAGATCCTACGAGCAGTACTTC.

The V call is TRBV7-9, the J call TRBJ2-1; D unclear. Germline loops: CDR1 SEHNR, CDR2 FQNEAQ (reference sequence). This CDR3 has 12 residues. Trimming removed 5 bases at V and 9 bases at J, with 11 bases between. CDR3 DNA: TGTGCCAGCAGCCCGGCCTCGGGTGAGCAGTTCTTC. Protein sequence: CASSPASGEQFF.

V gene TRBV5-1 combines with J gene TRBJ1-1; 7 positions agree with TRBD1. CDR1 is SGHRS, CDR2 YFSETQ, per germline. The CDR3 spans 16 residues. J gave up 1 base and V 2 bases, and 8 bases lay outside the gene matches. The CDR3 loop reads CASSLQGRLGNTEAFF. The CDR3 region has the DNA TGCGCCAGCAGCTTACAGGGGCGGTTGGGGAACACTGAAGCTTTCTTT.

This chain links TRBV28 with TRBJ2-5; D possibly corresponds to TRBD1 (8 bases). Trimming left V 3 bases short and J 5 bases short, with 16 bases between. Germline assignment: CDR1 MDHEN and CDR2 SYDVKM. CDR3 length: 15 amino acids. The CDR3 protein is CASSLVGQGGETQYF. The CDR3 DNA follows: TGTGCCAGCAGTTTGGTAGGACAGGGAGGGGAGACCCAGTACTTC.

In DNA, the CDR3 is TGTGCCAGCAGATACCCGGGACAGTCCTACACCTTC. Translated: CASRYPGQSYTF. The V gene is TRBV12-3 or TRBV12-4, the J gene TRBJ1-2, with TRBD1 matching over 7 bases. This CDR3 spans 12 amino acids. J was trimmed by 10 bases and V by 6 bases; bases with no gene match: 8.

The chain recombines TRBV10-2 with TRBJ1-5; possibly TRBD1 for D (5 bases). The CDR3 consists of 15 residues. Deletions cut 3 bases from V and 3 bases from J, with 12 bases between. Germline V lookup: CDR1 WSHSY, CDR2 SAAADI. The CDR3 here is CASSDSSRDNQPQHF. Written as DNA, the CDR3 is TGCGCCAGCAGTGATTCAAGCAGGGACAATCAGCCCCAGCATTTT.

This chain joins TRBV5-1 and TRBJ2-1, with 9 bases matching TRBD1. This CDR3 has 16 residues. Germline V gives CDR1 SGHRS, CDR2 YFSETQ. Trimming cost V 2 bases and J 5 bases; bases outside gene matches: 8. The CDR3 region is CASSFTRTGVDNEQFF. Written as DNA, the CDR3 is TGCGCCAGCAGCTTTACTCGGACAGGGGTTGACAATGAGCAGTTCTTC.

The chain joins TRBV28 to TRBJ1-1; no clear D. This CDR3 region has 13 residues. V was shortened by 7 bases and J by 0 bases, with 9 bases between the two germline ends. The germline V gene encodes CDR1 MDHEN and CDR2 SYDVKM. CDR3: CASKRKVNTEAFF. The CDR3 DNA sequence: TGTGCCAGCAAGCGGAAAGTGAACACTGAAGCTTTCTTT.

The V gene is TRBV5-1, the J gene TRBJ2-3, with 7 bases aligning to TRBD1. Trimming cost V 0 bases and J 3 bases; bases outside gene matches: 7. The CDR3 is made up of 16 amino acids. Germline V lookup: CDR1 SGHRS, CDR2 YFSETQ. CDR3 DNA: TGCGCCAGCAGCTTGGCCGGTTACAGGGGTACAGATACGCAGTATTTT. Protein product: CASSLAGYRGTDTQYF. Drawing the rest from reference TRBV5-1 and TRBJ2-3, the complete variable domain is KAGVTQTPRYLIKTRGQQVTLSCSPISGHRSVSWYQQTPGQGLQFLFEYFSETQRNKGNFPGRFSGRQFSNSRSEMNVSTLELGDSALYLCASSLAGYRGTDTQYFGPGTRLTVL.

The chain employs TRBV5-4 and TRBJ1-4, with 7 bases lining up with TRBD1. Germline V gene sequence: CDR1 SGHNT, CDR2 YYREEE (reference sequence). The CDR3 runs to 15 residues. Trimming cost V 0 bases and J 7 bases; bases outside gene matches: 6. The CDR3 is CASSLGQGSSEKLFF. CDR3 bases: TGTGCCAGCAGCTTGGGACAGGGCTCAAGTGAAAAACTGTTTTTT.

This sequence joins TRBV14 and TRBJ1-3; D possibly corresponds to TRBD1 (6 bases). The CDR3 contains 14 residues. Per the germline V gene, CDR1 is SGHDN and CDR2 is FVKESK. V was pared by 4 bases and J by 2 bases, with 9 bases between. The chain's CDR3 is CASSRDITGNTIYF. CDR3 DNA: TGTGCCAGCAGCCGGGACATAACTGGAAACACCATATATTTT.

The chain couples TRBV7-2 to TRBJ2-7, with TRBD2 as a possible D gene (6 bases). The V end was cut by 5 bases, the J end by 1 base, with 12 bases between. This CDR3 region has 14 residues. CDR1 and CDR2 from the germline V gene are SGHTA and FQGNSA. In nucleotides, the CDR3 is TGTGCCAGCAGCCGGGACTCGACGTCCTACGAGCAGTACTTC. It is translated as CASSRDSTSYEQYF.

The DNA of the CDR3 is TGTGCCACCGGGACAGTACAAGAGACCCAGTACTTC. It specifies CATGTVQETQYF. J is TRBJ2-5 and V is TRBV19; 7 nucleotides match TRBD1. With V trimmed by 10 bases and J by 2 bases, 4 bases remained unmatched. CDR1 LNHDA and CDR2 SQIVND come from the germline V gene (reference sequence). The CDR3 loop spans 12 amino acids.

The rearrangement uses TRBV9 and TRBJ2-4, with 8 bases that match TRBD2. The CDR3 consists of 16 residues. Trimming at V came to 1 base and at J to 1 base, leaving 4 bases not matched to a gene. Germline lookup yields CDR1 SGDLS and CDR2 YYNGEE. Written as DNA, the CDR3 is TGTGCCAGCAGCGTATCCGGGGGGGCGGCCAAAAACATTCAGTACTTC. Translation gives CASSVSGGAAKNIQYF.

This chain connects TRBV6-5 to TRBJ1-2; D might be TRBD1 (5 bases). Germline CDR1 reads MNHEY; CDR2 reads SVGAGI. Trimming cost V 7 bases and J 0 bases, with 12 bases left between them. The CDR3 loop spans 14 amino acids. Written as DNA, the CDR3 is TGTGCCAGCACCAAAGGGGCGACTAACTATGGCTACACCTTC. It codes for CASTKGATNYGYTF.

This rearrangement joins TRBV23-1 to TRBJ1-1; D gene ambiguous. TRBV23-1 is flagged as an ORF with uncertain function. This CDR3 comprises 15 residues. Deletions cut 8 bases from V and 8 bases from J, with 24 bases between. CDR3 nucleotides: TGCGCCAGCCGCCAGGTTATTGGACGCGGGGAGGAAGCTTTCTTT. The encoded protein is CASRQVIGRGEEAFF.

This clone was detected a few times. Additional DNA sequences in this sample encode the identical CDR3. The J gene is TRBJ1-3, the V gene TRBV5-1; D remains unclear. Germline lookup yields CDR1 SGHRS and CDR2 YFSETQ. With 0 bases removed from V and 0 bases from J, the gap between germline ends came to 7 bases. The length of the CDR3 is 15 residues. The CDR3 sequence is CASSLAVSSGNTIYF. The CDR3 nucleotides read TGCGCCAGCAGCTTGGCAGTAAGCTCTGGAAACACCATATATTTT.

CDR3 sequence: CASSSLAGEYNEQFF. In nucleotides, the CDR3 is TGTGCCAGCAGCTCCCTAGCGGGGGAGTACAATGAGCAGTTCTTC. The rearrangement joins TRBV7-2 to TRBJ2-1, with 10 bases lining up with TRBD2. In germline, CDR1 is SGHTA, CDR2 FQGNSA. With V trimmed by 4 bases and J by 4 bases, 4 bases remained unmatched. This CDR3 has 15 residues.

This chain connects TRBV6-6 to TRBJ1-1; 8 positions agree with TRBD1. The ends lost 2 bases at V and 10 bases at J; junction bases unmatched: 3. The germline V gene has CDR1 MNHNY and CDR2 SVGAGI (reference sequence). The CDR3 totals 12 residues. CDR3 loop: CASSYPDRVAFF. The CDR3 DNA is TGTGCCAGCAGTTACCCGGACAGGGTAGCTTTCTTT.

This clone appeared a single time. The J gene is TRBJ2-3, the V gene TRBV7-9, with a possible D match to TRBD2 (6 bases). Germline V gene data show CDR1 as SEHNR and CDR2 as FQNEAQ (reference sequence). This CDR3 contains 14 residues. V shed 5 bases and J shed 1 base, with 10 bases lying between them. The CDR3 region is CASSPRRGTDTQYF. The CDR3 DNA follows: TGTGCCAGCAGCCCGAGGAGGGGCACAGATACGCAGTATTTT.

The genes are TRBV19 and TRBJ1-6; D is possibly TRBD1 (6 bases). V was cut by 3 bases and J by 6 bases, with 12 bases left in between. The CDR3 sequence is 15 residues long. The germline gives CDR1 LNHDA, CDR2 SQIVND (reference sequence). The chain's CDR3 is CASSMVGQFNSPLHF. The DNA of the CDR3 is TGTGCCAGTAGTATGGTCGGACAGTTTAATTCACCCCTCCACTTT.